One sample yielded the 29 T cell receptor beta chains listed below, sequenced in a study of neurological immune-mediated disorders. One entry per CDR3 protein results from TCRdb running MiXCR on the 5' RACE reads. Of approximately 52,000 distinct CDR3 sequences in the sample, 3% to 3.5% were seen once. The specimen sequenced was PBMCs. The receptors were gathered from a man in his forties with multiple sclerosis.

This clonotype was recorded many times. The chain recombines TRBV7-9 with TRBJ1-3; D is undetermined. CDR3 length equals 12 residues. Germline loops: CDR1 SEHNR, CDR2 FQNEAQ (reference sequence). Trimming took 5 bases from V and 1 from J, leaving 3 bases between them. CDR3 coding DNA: TGTGCCAGCAGCCCATCTGGAAACACCATATATTTT. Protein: CASSPSGNTIYF.

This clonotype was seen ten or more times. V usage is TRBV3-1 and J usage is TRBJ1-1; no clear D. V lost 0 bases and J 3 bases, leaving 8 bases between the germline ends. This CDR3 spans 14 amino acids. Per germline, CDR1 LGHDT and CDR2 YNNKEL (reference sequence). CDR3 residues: CASSQDHGYTEAFF. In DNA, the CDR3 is TGTGCCAGCAGCCAAGACCACGGTTACACTGAAGCTTTCTTT.

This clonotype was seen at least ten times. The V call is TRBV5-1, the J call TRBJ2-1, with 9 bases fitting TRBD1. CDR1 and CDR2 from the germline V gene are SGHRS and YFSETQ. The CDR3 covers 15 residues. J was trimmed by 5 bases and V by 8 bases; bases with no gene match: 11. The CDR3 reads CASSLTGGFDNEQFF. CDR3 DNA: TGCGCCAGTAGCCTGACAGGGGGTTTCGACAATGAGCAGTTCTTC. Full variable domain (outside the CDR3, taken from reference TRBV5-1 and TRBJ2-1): KAGVTQTPRYLIKTRGQQVTLSCSPISGHRSVSWYQQTPGQGLQFLFEYFSETQRNKGNFPGRFSGRQFSNSRSEMNVSTLELGDSALYLCASSLTGGFDNEQFFGPGTRLTVL.

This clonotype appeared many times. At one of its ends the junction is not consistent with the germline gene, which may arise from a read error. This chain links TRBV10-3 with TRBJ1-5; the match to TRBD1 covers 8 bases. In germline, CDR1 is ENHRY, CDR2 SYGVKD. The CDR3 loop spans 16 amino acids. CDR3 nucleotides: TGTGCCATCAGTGACCGGACAGGGACGGGCAATCAGCCCCAGAATTTT. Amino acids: CAISDRTGTGNQPQNF.

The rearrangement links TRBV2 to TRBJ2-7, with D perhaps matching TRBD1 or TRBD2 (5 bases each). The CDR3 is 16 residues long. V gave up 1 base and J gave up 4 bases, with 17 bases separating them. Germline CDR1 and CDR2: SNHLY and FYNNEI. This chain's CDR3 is CASSEGYVPGHYEQYF. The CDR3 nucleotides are TGTGCCAGCAGTGAAGGGTACGTCCCGGGGCATTACGAGCAGTACTTC.

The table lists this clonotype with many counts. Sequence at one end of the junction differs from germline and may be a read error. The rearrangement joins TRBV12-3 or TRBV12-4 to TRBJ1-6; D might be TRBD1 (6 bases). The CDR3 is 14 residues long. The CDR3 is CASSLQGYGSPLNF. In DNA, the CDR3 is TGTGCCAGCAGTTTACAGGGGTACGGGTCACCCCTCAACTTT.

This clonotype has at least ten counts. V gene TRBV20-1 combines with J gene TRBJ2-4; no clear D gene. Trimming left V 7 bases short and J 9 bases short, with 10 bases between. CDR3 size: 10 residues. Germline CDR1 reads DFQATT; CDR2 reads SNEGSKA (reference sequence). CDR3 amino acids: CSVGATIQYF. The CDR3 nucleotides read TGCAGTGTAGGTGCGACCATTCAGTACTTC.

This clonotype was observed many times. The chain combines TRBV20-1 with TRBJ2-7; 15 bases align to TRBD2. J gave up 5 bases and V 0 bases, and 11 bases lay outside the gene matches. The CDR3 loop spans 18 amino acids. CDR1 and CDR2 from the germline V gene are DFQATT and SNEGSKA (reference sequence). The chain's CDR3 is CSARDIGTSGGPFDEQYF. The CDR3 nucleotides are TGCAGTGCTAGAGATATCGGGACTAGCGGGGGGCCCTTCGACGAGCAGTACTTC.

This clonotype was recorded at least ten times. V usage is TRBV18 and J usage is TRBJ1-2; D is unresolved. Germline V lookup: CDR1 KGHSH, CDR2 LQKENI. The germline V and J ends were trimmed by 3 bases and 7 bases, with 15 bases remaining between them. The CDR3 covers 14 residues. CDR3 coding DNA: TGTGCCAGCTCACCCCTCTCCGGGCCGGGTGGCTACACCTTC. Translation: CASSPLSGPGGYTF.

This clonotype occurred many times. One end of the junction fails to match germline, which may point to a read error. The CDR3 here is CVCGDGSNQPQNF. CDR3 DNA sequence: TGTGTATGCGGGGATGGAAGCAATCAGCCCCAGAATTTT. J is TRBJ1-5 and V is TRBV6-5; D call uncertain. CDR1 is MNHEY and CDR2 is SVGAGI in the germline V gene. The CDR3 extends over 13 amino acids.

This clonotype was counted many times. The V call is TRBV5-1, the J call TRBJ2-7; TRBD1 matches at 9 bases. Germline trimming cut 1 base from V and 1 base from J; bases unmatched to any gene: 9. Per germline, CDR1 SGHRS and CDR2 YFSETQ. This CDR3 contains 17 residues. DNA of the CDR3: TGCGCCAGCAGCTTGTCCCTACCGGGACAGGGTTCCTACGAGCAGTACTTC. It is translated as CASSLSLPGQGSYEQYF.

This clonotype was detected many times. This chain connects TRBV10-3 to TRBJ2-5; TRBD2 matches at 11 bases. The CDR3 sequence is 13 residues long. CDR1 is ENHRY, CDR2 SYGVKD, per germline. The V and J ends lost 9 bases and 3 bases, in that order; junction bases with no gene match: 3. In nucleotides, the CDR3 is TGTGCCATTAAGGGACTAGCGGAAGAGACCCAGTACTTC. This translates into CAIKGLAEETQYF.

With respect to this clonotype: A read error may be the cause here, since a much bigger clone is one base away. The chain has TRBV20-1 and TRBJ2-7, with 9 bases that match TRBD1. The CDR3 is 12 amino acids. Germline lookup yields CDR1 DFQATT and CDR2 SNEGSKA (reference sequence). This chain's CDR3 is CSPGTGSQEQYF. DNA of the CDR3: TGCAGCCCTGGGACAGGGTCCCAAGAGCAGTACTTC.

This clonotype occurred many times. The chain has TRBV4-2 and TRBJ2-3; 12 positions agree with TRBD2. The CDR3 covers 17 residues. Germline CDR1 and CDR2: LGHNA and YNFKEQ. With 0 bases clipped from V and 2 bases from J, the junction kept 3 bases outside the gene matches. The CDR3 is CASSQDTSGGYTDTQYF. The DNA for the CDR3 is TGTGCCAGCAGCCAAGATACTAGCGGGGGGTACACAGATACGCAGTATTTT.

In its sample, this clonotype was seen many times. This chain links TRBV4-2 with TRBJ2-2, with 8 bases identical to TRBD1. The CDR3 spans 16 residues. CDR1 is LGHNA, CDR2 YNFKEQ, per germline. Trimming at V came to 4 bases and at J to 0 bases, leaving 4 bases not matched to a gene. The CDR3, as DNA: TGTGCCAGCAGCCGACTGGGACAGGCGAACACCGGGGAGCTGTTTTTT. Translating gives CASSRLGQANTGELFF.

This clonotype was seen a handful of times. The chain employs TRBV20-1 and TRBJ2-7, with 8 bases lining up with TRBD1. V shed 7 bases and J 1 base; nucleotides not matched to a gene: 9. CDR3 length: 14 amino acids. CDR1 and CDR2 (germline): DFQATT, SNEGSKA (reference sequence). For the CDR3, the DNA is TGCAGTGTCCAAGGACAGGGAAAATCCTACGAGCAGTACTTC. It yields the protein CSVQGQGKSYEQYF.

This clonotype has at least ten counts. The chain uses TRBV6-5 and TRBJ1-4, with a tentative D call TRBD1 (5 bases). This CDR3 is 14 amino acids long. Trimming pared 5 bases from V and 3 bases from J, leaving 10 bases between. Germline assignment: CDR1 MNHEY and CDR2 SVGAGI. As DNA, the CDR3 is TGTGCCAGCAGTCGGCAGGGCCCTAATGAAAAACTGTTTTTT. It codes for CASSRQGPNEKLFF.

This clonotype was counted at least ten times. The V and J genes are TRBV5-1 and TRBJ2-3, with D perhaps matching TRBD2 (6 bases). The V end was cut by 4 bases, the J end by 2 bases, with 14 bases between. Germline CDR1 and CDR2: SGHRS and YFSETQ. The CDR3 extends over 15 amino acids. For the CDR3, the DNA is TGCGCCAGCAGCCTCTGGGGGGACTCCACAGATACGCAGTATTTT. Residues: CASSLWGDSTDTQYF.

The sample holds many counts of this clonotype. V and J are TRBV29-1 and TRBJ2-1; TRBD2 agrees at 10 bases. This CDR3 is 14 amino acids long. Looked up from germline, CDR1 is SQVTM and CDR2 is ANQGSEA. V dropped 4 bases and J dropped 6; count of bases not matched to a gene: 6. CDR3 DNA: TGCAGCGTTGGAATAGCGGGGGGTCCCAATGAGCAGTTCTTC. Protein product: CSVGIAGGPNEQFF.

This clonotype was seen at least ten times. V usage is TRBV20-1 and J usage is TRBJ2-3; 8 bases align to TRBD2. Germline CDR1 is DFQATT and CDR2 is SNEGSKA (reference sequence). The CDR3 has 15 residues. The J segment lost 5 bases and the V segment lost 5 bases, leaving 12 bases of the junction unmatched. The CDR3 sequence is CSAAIPGGAGDTQYF. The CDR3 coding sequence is TGCAGTGCTGCTATCCCCGGGGGGGCGGGAGATACGCAGTATTTT.

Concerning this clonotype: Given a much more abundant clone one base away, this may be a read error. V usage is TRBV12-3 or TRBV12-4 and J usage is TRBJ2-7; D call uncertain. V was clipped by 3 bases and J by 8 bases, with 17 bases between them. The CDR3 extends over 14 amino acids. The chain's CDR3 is CASSFVKTYGQQYF. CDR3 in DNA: TGTGCCAGCAGTTTCGTGAAGACCTACGGCCAGCAGTACTTC.

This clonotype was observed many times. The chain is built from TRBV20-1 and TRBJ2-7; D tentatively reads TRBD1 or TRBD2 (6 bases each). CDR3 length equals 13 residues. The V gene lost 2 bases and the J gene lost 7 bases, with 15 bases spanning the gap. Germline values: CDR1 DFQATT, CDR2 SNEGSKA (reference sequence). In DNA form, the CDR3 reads TGCAGTGCTAGAAAAGGGGGGTCTCGGGAGCAGTACTTC. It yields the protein CSARKGGSREQYF.

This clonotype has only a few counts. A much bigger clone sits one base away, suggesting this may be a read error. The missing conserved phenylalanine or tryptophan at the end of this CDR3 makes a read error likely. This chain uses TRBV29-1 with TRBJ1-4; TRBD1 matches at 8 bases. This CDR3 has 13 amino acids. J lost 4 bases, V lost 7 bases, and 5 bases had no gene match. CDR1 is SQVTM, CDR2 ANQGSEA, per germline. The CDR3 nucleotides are TGCAGCGCCCGACAGGGGAATAATGAAAAACTGTTTTGT. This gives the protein CSARQGNNEKLFC.

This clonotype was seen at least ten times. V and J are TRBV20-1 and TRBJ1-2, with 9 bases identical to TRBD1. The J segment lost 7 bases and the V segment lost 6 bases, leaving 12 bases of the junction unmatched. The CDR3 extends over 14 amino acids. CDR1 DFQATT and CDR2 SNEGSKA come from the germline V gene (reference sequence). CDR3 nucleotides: TGCAGTGCCAGACCGGGACAGGGTATCGGTGGCTACACCTTC. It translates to CSARPGQGIGGYTF.

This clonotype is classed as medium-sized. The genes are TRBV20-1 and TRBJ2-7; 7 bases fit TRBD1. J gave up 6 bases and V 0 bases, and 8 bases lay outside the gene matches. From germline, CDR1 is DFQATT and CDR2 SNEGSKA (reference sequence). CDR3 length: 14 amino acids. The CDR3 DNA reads TGCAGTGCTAGAGACCCCTCGACAGGGAGCGAGCAGTACTTC. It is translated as CSARDPSTGSEQYF.

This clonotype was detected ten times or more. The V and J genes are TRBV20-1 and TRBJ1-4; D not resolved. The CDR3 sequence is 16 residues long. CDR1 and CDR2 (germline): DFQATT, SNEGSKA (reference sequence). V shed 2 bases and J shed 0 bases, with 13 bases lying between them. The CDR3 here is CSARPLGRTTNEKLFF. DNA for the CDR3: TGCAGTGCTAGACCTCTCGGGAGGACAACTAATGAAAAACTGTTTTTT.

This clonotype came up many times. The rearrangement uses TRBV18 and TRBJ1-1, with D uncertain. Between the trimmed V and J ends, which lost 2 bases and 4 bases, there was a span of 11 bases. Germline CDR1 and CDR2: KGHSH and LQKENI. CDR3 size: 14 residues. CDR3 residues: CASSPMGQTTEAFF. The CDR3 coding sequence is TGTGCCAGCTCACCAATGGGCCAGACCACTGAAGCTTTCTTT.

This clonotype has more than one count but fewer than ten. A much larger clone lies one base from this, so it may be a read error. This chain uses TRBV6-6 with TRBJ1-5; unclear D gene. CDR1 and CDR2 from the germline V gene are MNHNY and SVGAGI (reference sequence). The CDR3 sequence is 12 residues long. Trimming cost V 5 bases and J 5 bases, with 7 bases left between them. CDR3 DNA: TGTGCCAGCAGTATCCAGGATCAGCCCCAGCATTTT. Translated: CASSIQDQPQHF.

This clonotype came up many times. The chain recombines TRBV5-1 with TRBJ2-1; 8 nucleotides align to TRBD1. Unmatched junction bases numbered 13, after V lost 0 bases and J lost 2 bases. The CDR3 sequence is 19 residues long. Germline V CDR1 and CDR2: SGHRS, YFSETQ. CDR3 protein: CASSLVPGQVWSTYNEQFF. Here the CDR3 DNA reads TGCGCCAGCAGCTTGGTCCCGGGACAGGTTTGGTCCACCTACAATGAGCAGTTCTTC. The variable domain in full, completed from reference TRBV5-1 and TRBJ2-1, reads KAGVTQTPRYLIKTRGQQVTLSCSPISGHRSVSWYQQTPGQGLQFLFEYFSETQRNKGNFPGRFSGRQFSNSRSEMNVSTLELGDSALYLCASSLVPGQVWSTYNEQFFGPGTRLTVL.